This T cell receptor beta chain was captured in a study of OX40 agonist ivuxolimab in advanced cancers. Germline CDR1 reads GTSNPN; CDR2 reads SVGIG (reference sequence). The CDR3 consists of 15 residues. V lost 5 bases to trimming and J lost 4 bases; unmatched junction nucleotides: 6. Here immunoSEQ multiplex PCR was the method, and the copy in TCRdb shows in-frame clones only, minus some. The table lists about 86,000 clones, approximately 90% of them singletons. Concerning this clone itself: The antigen is unknown.

With autoimmune disease history or systemic immunosuppression, patients were excluded. Study-level findings and limits: No antigen was identified for the clonally expanded peripheral T cells.

The rearrangement uses TRBV30 and TRBJ2-7, with 15 bases aligning to TRBD2. This clonotype was obtained from an adult with an advanced solid tumor such as melanoma, head and neck, liver or kidney cancer. The sample in question was CD4+ or CD8+ T cells sorted from blood, obtained in a trial of the OX40 agonist ivuxolimab. The CDR3 protein is CAWGLAGGPRYEQYF. As DNA, the CDR3 is TGTGCCTGGGGACTAGCGGGAGGGCCCCGGTACGAGCAGTACTTC.